Below are 8 T cell receptor beta chains sequenced from a single sample in a study of T-cell reconstitution after alpha-beta-depleted transplantation in children. TCRbeta library preparation incorporated unique molecular identifiers. Each CDR3 protein is one row after TCRdb ran MiXCR on the PCR reads. Of around 580,000 distinct CDR3 sequences listed, 23% are singletons. The sample consisted of PBMCs, mostly from graft donor cells, taken 360 days after TCRalphabeta/CD19-depleted stem cell transplant. The receptors stem from a boy under three years old who had a stem cell transplant for acute myeloid leukemia, so the T cells may come from the graft donor.

This chain connects TRBV28 to TRBJ1-5; D not resolved. Per germline, CDR1 MDHEN and CDR2 SYDVKM. This CDR3 has 15 residues. V dropped 3 bases and J dropped 6 bases, with 15 bases sitting between them. CDR3 sequence (DNA): TGTGCCAGCAGTTTGGAGCCAGGAAGAGGTCAGCCCCAGCATTTT. It encodes CASSLEPGRGQPQHF.

This clonotype was detected ten times or more. The V gene is TRBV20-1, the J gene TRBJ1-1; TRBD1 matches 7 bases. The CDR3 runs to 17 residues. CDR1 is DFQATT, CDR2 SNEGSKA, per germline (reference sequence). Losses at the gene ends were 4 bases for V and 3 bases for J; bases not matched to a gene: 17. DNA of the CDR3: TGCAGTGCTATGCGGCAGGGGGGATTCCGATGGTACACTGAAGCTTTCTTT. Residues: CSAMRQGGFRWYTEAFF.

This clonotype was counted only a few times. The chain carries TRBV24-1 and TRBJ2-5, with D possibly being TRBD1 (5 bases). CDR1 KGHDR and CDR2 SFDVKD come from the germline V gene. The CDR3 has 14 residues. Between the trimmed V and J ends, which lost 5 bases and 5 bases, there was a span of 14 bases. CDR3 protein: CATSGSGRVETQYF. The CDR3 coding sequence is TGTGCCACCAGTGGTTCCGGCAGGGTGGAGACCCAGTACTTC.

V usage is TRBV9 and J usage is TRBJ2-3; 15 positions agree with TRBD2. Per germline, CDR1 SGDLS and CDR2 YYNGEE. The junction had 5 bases not matched to a gene; V was cut back by 0 bases and J by 0 bases. The CDR3 is made up of 19 amino acids. The CDR3 protein is CASSVGGLAGGASTDTQYF. In DNA form, the CDR3 reads TGTGCCAGCAGCGTAGGCGGACTAGCGGGGGGGGCTAGCACAGATACGCAGTATTTT.

This clonotype occurred a few times. Written as DNA, the CDR3 is TGTGCCAGCAGCAAAGAGGGTAGCGGGGGGGCCTGTTCCACAGATACGCAGTATTTT. Translation gives CASSKEGSGGACSTDTQYF. The chain uses TRBV21-1 and TRBJ2-3; TRBD2 was called by the table and not checked on the DNA. TRBV21-1 is a recognized pseudogene. This CDR3 has 19 amino acids.

This clonotype was found many times. This sequence joins TRBV20-1 and TRBJ2-7; D is possibly TRBD2 (5 bases). V lost 0 bases, J lost 2 bases, and 11 bases lay in between. The CDR3 is 14 residues long. Germline V gives CDR1 DFQATT, CDR2 SNEGSKA (reference sequence). The CDR3 DNA is TGCAGTGCTAGAGATCGGGGAGCTACCTACGAGCAGTACTTC. Its protein product is CSARDRGATYEQYF.

The CDR3 protein is CSASPRTSGAPDTQYF. Written as DNA, the CDR3 is TGCAGTGCTAGCCCGAGGACTAGCGGGGCCCCAGATACGCAGTATTTT. The chain employs TRBV20-1 and TRBJ2-3; 12 bases fit TRBD2. The germline V gene has CDR1 DFQATT and CDR2 SNEGSKA (reference sequence). The CDR3 has 16 amino acids. V gave up 3 bases and J gave up 4 bases; unmatched junction bases: 8.

This clonotype was observed many times. The chain has TRBV5-1 and TRBJ2-5; the D gene is possibly TRBD2 (6 bases). The CDR3 sequence is 14 residues long. V was cut by 1 base and J by 3 bases, with 10 bases left in between. Germline V gives CDR1 SGHRS, CDR2 YFSETQ. The CDR3 sequence: CASSLSWGEETQYF. Here the CDR3 DNA reads TGCGCCAGCAGCTTGAGCTGGGGGGAAGAGACCCAGTACTTC. Full variable domain (missing parts from reference TRBV5-1 and TRBJ2-5): KAGVTQTPRYLIKTRGQQVTLSCSPISGHRSVSWYQQTPGQGLQFLFEYFSETQRNKGNFPGRFSGRQFSNSRSEMNVSTLELGDSALYLCASSLSWGEETQYFGPGTRLLVL.